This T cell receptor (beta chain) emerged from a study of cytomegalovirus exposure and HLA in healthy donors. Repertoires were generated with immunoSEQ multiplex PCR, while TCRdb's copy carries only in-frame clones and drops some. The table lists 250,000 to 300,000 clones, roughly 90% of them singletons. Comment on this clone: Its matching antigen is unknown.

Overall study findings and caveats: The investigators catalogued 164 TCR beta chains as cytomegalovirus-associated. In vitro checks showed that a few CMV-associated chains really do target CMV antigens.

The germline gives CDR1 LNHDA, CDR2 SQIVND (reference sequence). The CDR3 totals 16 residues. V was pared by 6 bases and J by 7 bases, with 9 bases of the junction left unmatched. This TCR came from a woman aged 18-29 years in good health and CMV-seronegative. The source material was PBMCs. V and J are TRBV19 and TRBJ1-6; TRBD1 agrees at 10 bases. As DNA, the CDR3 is TGTGCCAGTAGCCCCGACAGGGGGCTGCGAAATTCACCCCTCCACTTT. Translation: CASSPDRGLRNSPLHF.